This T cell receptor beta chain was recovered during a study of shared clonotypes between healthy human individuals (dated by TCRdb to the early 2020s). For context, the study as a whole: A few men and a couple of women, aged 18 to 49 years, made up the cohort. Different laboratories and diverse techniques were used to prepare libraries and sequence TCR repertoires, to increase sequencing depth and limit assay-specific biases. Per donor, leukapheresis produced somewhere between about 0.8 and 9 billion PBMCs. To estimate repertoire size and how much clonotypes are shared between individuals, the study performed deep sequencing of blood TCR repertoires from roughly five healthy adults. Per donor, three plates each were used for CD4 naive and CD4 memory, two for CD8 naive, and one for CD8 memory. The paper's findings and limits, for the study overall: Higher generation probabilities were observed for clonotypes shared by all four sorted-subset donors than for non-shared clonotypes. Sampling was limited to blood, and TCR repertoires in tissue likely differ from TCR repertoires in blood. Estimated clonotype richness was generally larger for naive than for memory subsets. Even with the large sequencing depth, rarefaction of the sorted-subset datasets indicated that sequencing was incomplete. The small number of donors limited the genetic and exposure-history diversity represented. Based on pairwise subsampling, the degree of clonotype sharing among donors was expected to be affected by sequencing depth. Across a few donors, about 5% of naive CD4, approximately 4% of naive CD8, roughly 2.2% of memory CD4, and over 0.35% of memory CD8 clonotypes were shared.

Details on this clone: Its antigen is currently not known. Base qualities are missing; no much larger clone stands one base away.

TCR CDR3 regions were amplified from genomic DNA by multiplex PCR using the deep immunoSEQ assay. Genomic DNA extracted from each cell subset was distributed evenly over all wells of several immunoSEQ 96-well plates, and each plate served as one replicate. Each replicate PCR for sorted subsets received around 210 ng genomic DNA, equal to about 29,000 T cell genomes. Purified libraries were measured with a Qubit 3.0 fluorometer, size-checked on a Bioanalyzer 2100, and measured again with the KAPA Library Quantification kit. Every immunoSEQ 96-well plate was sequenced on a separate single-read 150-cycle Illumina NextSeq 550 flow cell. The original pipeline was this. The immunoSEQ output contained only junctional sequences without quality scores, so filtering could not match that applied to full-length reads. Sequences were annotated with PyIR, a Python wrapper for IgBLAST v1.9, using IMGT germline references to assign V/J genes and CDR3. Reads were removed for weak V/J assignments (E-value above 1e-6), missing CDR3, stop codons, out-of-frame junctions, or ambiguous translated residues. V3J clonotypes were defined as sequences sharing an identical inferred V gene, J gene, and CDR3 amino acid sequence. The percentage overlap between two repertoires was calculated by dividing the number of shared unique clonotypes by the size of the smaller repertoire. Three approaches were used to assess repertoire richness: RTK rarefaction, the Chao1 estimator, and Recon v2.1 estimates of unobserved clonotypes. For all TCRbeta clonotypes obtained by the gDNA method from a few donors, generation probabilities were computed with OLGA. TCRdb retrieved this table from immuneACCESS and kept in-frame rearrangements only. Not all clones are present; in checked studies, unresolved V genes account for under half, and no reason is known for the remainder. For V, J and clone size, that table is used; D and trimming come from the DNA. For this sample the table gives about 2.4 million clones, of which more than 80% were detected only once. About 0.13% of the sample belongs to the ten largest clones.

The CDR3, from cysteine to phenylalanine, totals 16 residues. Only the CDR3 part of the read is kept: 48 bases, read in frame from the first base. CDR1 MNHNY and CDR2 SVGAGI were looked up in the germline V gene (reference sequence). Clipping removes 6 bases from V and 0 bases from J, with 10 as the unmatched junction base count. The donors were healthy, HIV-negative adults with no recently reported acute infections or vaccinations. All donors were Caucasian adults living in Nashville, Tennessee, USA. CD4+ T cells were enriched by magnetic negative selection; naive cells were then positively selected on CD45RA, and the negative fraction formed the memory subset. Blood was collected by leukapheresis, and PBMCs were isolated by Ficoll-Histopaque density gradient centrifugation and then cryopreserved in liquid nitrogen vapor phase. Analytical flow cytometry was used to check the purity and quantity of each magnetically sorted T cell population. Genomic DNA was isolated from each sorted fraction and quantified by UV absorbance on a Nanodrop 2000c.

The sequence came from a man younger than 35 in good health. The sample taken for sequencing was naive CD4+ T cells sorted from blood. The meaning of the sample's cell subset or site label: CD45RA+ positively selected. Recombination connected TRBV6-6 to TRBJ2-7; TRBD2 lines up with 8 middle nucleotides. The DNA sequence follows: TGTGCCAGCAGCCTCCAAGCGGGAGTCCTCTCCTACGAGCAGTACTTC. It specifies CASSLQAGVLSYEQYF.